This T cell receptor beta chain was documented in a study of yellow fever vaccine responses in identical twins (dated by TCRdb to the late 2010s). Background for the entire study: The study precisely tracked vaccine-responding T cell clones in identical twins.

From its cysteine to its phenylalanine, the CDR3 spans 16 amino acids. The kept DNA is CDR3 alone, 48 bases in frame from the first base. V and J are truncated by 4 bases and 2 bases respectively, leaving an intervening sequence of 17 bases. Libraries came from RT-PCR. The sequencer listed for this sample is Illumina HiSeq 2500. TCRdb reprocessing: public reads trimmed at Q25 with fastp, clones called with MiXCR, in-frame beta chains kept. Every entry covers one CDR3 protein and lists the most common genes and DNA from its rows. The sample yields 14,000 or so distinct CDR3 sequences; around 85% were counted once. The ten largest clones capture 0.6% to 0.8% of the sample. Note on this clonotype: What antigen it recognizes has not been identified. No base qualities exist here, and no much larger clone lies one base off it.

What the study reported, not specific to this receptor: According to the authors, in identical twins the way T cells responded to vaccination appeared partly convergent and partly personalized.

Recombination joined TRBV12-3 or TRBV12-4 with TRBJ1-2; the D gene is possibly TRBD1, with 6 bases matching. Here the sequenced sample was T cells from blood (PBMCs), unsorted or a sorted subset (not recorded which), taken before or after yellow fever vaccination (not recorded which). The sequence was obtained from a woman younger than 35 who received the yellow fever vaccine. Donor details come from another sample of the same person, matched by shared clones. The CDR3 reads CASSSFRQGRNYGYTF. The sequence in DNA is TGTGCCAGCAGTTCCTTTCGGCAGGGGAGGAACTATGGCTACACCTTC.